The text below deals with one T cell receptor (beta chain). Repertoires were generated with immunoSEQ multiplex PCR, while TCRdb's copy carries only in-frame clones and drops some. The sample contains some 33,000 clones, about 85% of which appear only once. These data originate in a study of blood T cell repertoires in COVID-19. Whole-study context: COVID-19 samples from acute and convalescent phases originated in the United States, Italy and Spain. PBMCs, B-cell-depleted T cells, or T cells were the source of the cDNA or gDNA that made up the material.

The sequence derives from a man aged 60 to 75 with acute or convalescent COVID-19. The material sequenced was peripheral blood.

Written as DNA, the CDR3 is TGTGCCAGCAGCGGACGGACATACTACAATGAGCAGTTCTTC. Translating it yields CASSGRTYYNEQFF. V is TRBV14 and J is TRBJ2-1; a possible D gene is TRBD1 (5 bases). Trimming left V 5 bases short and J 3 bases short, with 11 bases between. CDR1 and CDR2 from the germline V gene are SGHDN and FVKESK. This CDR3 comprises 14 residues.